One sample yielded the 10 T cell receptor beta chains listed below, sequenced in a study of T-cell reconstitution after alpha-beta-depleted transplantation in children. As it was prepared, the TCRbeta library received unique molecular identifiers. Each CDR3 protein is one row after TCRdb ran MiXCR on the PCR reads. Of around 490,000 distinct CDR3 sequences listed, over 10% were seen once; the top ten hold around 15%. Specimen: PBMCs, mostly from graft donor cells, collected 180 days after TCRalphabeta/CD19-depleted stem cell transplant. All receptors come from a female patient aged 2-15 years who had a stem cell transplant for aplastic anemia, so the T cells may come from the graft donor.

The chain recombines TRBV20-1 with TRBJ1-4; D remains unclear. Trimming cost V 0 bases and J 0 bases, with 8 bases left between them. CDR1 and CDR2 (germline): DFQATT, SNEGSKA (reference sequence). The CDR3 covers 15 residues. This chain's CDR3 is CSARDFYATNEKLFF. DNA of the CDR3: TGCAGTGCTAGAGATTTTTATGCAACTAATGAAAAACTGTTTTTT.

This clonotype was picked up a small number of times. CDR3 in DNA: TGTGCCAGCAGCAGGACTAGTGGGTATACGCAGTATTTT. Its translation is CASSRTSGYTQYF. V gene TRBV6-1 combines with J gene TRBJ2-3; TRBD2 aligns across 7 bases. CDR1 is MNHNS, CDR2 SASEGT, per germline. The CDR3 has 13 amino acids. J was trimmed by 7 bases and V by 6 bases; bases with no gene match: 7.

This clonotype was picked up many times. J is TRBJ1-2 and V is TRBV10-3; D not resolved. CDR3 length: 14 residues. Germline CDR1 ENHRY, CDR2 SYGVKD. Between the trimmed V and J ends, which lost 5 bases and 4 bases, there was a span of 14 bases. CDR3 coding DNA: TGTGCCATCAGTCCTCGGACCTGGTTCTATGGCTACACCTTC. This translates into CAISPRTWFYGYTF.

This clonotype was counted between two and nine times. The genes are TRBV27 and TRBJ2-2; 10 positions agree with TRBD2. With 5 bases clipped from V and 1 base from J, the junction kept 7 bases outside the gene matches. The CDR3 is 17 amino acids. Germline-derived CDR1 and CDR2 are MNHEY and SMNVEV (reference sequence). The CDR3 loop reads CASSPRTSGLNTGELFF. The CDR3 DNA reads as TGTGCCAGCAGTCCGCGGACTAGCGGATTGAACACCGGGGAGCTGTTTTTT.

In its sample, this clonotype was seen a few times. The V gene is TRBV28, the J gene TRBJ2-3; D remains unclear. V dropped 11 bases and J dropped 7 bases, with 13 bases sitting between them. The V gene's germline CDR1 is MDHEN and CDR2 SYDVKM. The CDR3 is 11 residues long. This chain's CDR3 is CASCTGYTQYF. The CDR3 DNA is TGTGCCTCTTGTACCGGGTATACGCAGTATTTT.

This chain uses TRBV24-1 with TRBJ2-2; 8 bases map to TRBD1. The germline gives CDR1 KGHDR, CDR2 SFDVKD. J lost 4 bases, V lost 4 bases, and 10 bases had no gene match. The CDR3 has 17 amino acids. CDR3 residues: CATSEGQGPRGTGELFF. The CDR3 DNA reads TGTGCCACCAGTGAAGGACAGGGCCCTCGGGGCACCGGGGAGCTGTTTTTT.

The chain employs TRBV28 and TRBJ2-2; no firm D call. Trimming cost V 8 bases and J 0 bases, with 13 bases left between them. The CDR3 spans 15 residues. Looked up from germline, CDR1 is MDHEN and CDR2 is SYDVKM. CDR3 coding DNA: TGTGCCAGCGGATTCGTGGTTTCGAACACCGGGGAGCTGTTTTTT. It is translated as CASGFVVSNTGELFF. Together with reference TRBV28 and TRBJ2-2, the CDR3 gives the full variable domain: DVKVTQSSRYLVKRTGEKVFLECVQDMDHENMFWYRQDPGLGLRLIYFSYDVKMKEKGDIPEGYSVSREKKERFSLILESASTNQTSMYLCASGFVVSNTGELFFGEGSRLTVL.

This clonotype came up many times. J is TRBJ1-1 and V is TRBV4-3; 7 bases are a match to TRBD1. Germline values: CDR1 LGHNA, CDR2 YSLEER. The CDR3 consists of 17 residues. V lost 5 bases and J lost 0; bases outside the gene matches: 12. CDR3 region: CASSTQTPGTVNTEAFF. The CDR3 bases are TGCGCCAGCAGCACCCAGACGCCCGGGACAGTGAACACTGAAGCTTTCTTT.

This clonotype was found many times. The chain is built from TRBV29-1 and TRBJ2-5; 9 positions match TRBD1. The V segment lost 2 bases and the J segment 1 base; nucleotides outside the gene matches: 5. Germline CDR1 is SQVTM and CDR2 is ANQGSEA. This CDR3 has 15 amino acids. The CDR3 region has the DNA TGCAGCGTTGAAACAGGGGGCCCGATCCAAGAGACCCAGTACTTC. This sequence encodes CSVETGGPIQETQYF.

The J gene is TRBJ2-1, the V gene TRBV20-1; 7 bases line up with TRBD2. V dropped 1 base and J dropped 9; count of bases not matched to a gene: 6. The CDR3 is made up of 13 amino acids. The germline gives CDR1 DFQATT, CDR2 SNEGSKA (reference sequence). The CDR3 sequence is CSARARTRIEQFF. CDR3 nucleotides: TGCAGTGCTAGAGCGCGGACTAGAATTGAGCAGTTCTTC.